This TCR beta chain was captured by sequencing in a study of CD8 T cells in Susac syndrome. V was trimmed by 3 bases and J by 7 bases, leaving 10 bases between them. This CDR3 region has 14 residues. The germline CDR1 and CDR2 sequences are SEHNR and FQNEAQ (reference sequence). Sequencing of TCR beta, carried out with a high-throughput approach, was applied to CD8+ and CD4+ T cells from the blood. The multiple sclerosis control cohort comprised treatment-naive individuals presenting with stable or active relapsing-remitting disease. TEMRA cells were FACS-enriched, while CD8+ and CD4+ T cells were negatively isolated. The RNA input was about 0.5 to 1 ug, and it was reverse transcribed with random hexamers. Multiplex PCR with immunoSEQ amplified the TCR beta CDR3 across 54 Vbeta and 13 Jbeta. TCRdb redid the calling of the immunoSEQ multiplex PCR reads with MiXCR, one entry per CDR3 protein. In the table there are tens of thousands of distinct CDR3 sequences, over 90% of which are singletons.

Sequenced sample: CD4+ T cells from PBMCs. The TCR sequence derives from a human donor with multiple sclerosis. The chain has TRBV7-9 and TRBJ1-6, with a weak D call TRBD1 (6 bases). The CDR3 is CASSLTGDNSPLHF. The CDR3 bases are TGTGCCAGCAGCTTGACAGGAGACAATTCACCCCTCCACTTT.